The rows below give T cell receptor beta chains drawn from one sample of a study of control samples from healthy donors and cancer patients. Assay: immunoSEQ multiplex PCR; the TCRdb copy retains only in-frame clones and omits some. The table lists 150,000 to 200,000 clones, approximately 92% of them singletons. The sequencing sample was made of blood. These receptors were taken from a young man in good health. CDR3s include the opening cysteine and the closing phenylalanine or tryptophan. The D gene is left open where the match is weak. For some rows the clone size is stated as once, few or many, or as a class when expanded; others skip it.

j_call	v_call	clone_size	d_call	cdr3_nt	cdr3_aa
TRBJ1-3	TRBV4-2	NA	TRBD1	TGTGCCAGCAGCCAAGAAGGTTGGGACAGGGCTGGAAACACCATATATTTT	CASSQEGWDRAGNTIYF
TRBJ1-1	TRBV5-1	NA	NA	TGCGCCAGCAGCTTGGATCGAGATCACACTGAAGCTTTCTTT	CASSLDRDHTEAFF
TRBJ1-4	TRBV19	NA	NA	TGTGCCAGTAGTACCCTACTGACAATTGGGAATGAAAAACTGTTTTTT	CASSTLLTIGNEKLFF
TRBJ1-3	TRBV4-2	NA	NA	TGTGCCAGCAGCGTTGGAAACACCATATATTTT	CASSVGNTIYF
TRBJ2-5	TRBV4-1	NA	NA	TGCGCCAGCAGCCAACGGAGAGGGGGTTACCAAGAGACCCAGTACTTC	CASSQRRGGYQETQYF
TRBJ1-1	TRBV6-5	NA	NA	TGTGCCAGCAGTTTAAGGGGGAACACTGAAGCTTTCTTT	CASSLRGNTEAFF
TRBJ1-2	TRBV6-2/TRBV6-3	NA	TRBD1	TGTGCCAGCAGTTACTTATTGGGACAGCCCAACTATGGCTACACCTTC	CASSYLLGQPNYGYTF
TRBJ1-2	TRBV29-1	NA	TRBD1	TGCAGCGTTACTGAACAGGGGGACTATGGCTACACCTTC	CSVTEQGDYGYTF
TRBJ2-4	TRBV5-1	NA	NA	TGCGCCAGCAGCCTGGGGAACAGGGAACTGGCCAAAAACATTCAGTACTTC	CASSLGNRELAKNIQYF
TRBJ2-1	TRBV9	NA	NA	TGTGCCAGCAGTGTTACTAGCCTAGTTGGTGGTGAGCAGTTCTTC	CASSVTSLVGGEQFF
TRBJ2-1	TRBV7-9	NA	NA	TGTGCCAGCAGTTCCGGGGCGCCCGCCAACAATGAGCAGTTCTTC	CASSSGAPANNEQFF
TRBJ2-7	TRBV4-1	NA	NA	TGCGCCAGCAGCCAAGGGATGTACGGGAGCCCCCCCTACGAGCAGTACTTC	CASSQGMYGSPPYEQYF
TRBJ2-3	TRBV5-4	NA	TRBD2	TGTGCCAGCAGCCACGCCGGGACTAGCGGCACAGATACGCAGTATTTT	CASSHAGTSGTDTQYF
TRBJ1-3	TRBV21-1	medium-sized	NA	TGTGCCAGCACGGTACCTCCTCCCGACAGGGGGTCTAATTGGGTCAATGGAAACACCATATATTTT	CASTVPPPDRGSNWVNGNTIYF
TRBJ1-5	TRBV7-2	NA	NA	TGTGCCAGCAGCCGGGAGCCTGACACAGGGTGGCCCCAGCATTTT	CASSREPDTGWPQHF
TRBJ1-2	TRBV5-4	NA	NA	TGTGCCAGCAGCTTGGGGATCATTAACTATGGCTACACCTTC	CASSLGIINYGYTF
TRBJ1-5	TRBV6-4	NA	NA	TGTGCCAGCAGTCCATCAATCACACGTCAGCCCCAGCATTTT	CASSPSITRQPQHF
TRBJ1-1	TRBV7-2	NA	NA	TGTGCCAGCAGCGTCCCATTTTCGAACACTGAAGCTTTCTTT	CASSVPFSNTEAFF
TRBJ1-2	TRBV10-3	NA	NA	TGTGCCATCACCCGTCAAGATAACTATGGCTACACCTTC	CAITRQDNYGYTF
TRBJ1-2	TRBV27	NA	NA	TGTGCCAGCAGTCCACACGGTGGAGGGTATGGCTACACCTTC	CASSPHGGGYGYTF
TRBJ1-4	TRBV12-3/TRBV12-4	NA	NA	TGTGCCAGCAGTTTAGCGGTAGTGGAAAAACTGTTTTTT	CASSLAVVEKLFF
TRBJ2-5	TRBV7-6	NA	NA	TGTGCCAGCAGCGCGGGACAGCCTTATCCATCGTACCAAGAGACCCAGTACTTC	CASSAGQPYPSYQETQYF
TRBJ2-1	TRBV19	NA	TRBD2	TGTGCCAGTAGTATAGCCGGGGGGTGGAATGAGCAGTTCTTC	CASSIAGGWNEQFF
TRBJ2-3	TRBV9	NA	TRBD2	TGTGCCAGCAGCGTGGTAGGCGGGGGAACGCAGTATTTT	CASSVVGGGTQYF
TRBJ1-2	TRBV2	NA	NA	TGTGCCAGCAGTGAAACGCACTTC	CASSETHF
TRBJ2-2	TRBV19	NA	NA	TGTGCCAGTAGTATTGGTGGGAGGTCCACCGGGGAGCTGTTTTTT	CASSIGGRSTGELFF
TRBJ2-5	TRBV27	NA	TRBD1	TGTGCCAGCTGCCAGGACAGGGGGCAAGAGACCCAGTACTTC	CASCQDRGQETQYF
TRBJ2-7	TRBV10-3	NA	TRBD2	TGTGCCATCAGTGAGTCGAGGCTAGCGGGGACCTACGAGCAGTACTTC	CAISESRLAGTYEQYF
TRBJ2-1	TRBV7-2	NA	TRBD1	TGTGCCAGCAGTCTTAGGGGACAGGGGGGCAATGAGCAGTTCTTC	CASSLRGQGGNEQFF
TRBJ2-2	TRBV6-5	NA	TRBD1	TGTGCCAGCCACGATACAGGGGACACCGGGGAGCTGTTTTTT	CASHDTGDTGELFF
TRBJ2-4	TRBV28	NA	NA	TGTGCCAGCAGTATCGTTTCGGGGGGCAGGGTAGCCAAAAACATTCAGTACTTC	CASSIVSGGRVAKNIQYF
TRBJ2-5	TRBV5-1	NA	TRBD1	TGCGCCAGCAGCTTGACAGGGGGCGCGGAGACCCAGTACTTC	CASSLTGGAETQYF
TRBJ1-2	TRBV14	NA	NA	TGTGCCAGCAGCCAAGGGGGTGCCATTGGGATCGGCTACACCTTC	CASSQGGAIGIGYTF
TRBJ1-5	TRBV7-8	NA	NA	TGTGCCAGCAGCTTAGGAGATTTCCGGGCGCCCCAGCATTTT	CASSLGDFRAPQHF
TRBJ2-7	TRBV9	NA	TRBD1	TGTGCCAGCAGCGGTAGGACAGGGGGCGGCAACGAGCAGTACTTC	CASSGRTGGGNEQYF
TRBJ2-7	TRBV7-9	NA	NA	TGTGCCAGCAGCTTACCCCCGAAGGGGGGGGCTCGCGAGCAGTACTTC	CASSLPPKGGAREQYF
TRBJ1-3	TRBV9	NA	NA	TGTGCCAGCAGCGTCCCCATGGGGGACACCATATATTTT	CASSVPMGDTIYF
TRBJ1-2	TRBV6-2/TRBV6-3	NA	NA	TGTGCCAGCAGCCCCTGGACGGATCTTATCTATGGCTACACCTTC	CASSPWTDLIYGYTF
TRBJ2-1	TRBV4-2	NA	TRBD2	TGTGCCAGCAGCCAAGATAGCGGGAGTGGGTCCTACAATGAGCAGTTCTTC	CASSQDSGSGSYNEQFF
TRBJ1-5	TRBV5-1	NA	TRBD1	TGCGCCAGCAGCTTGGGACAGGGCCAGGGGCCCCAGCATTTT	CASSLGQGQGPQHF
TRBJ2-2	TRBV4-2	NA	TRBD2	TGTGCCAGCAGCCAACTAGCGGGGAACACCGGGGAGCTGTTTTTT	CASSQLAGNTGELFF
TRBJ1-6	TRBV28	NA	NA	TGTGCCAGCAGTTTACCTAAGGGGGTACCAGTCCACTTT	CASSLPKGVPVHF
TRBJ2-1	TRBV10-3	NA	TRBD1	TGTGCCACCGAGGGACAGGGAAATGAGCAGTTCTTC	CATEGQGNEQFF
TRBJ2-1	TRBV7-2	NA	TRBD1	TGTGCCAGCACCTCGCCGGGGACAGGGACTTACAATGAGCAGTTCTTC	CASTSPGTGTYNEQFF
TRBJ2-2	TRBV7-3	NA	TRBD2	TGTGCCAGCAGCTTAACGTCTAGCGGGAGAGGCCGAAACACCGGGGAGCTGTTTTTT	CASSLTSSGRGRNTGELFF
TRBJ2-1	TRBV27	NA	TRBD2	TGTGCCAGCAGTTCCCTACTAGCGGGAGTCTACAATGAGCAGTTCTTC	CASSSLLAGVYNEQFF
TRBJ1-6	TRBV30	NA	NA	TGTGCCTGGACAGGGGAGTATAATTCACCCCTCCACTTT	CAWTGEYNSPLHF
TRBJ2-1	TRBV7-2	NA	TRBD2	TGTGCCAGCAGCTTAGTGGTGCTAGCGGGAATCTCCAATGAGCAGTTCTTC	CASSLVVLAGISNEQFF
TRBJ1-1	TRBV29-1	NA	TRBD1	TGCAGCGTTGAAGGACAGGGGGCTGAAGCTTTCTTT	CSVEGQGAEAFF
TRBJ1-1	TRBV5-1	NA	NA	TGCGCCAGCAGCTTGTCCACAGGGTTAACTGAAGCTTTCTTT	CASSLSTGLTEAFF
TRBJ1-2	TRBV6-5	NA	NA	TGTGCCAGCAGTTACAGGGAGGGTAACTATGGCTACACCTTC	CASSYREGNYGYTF
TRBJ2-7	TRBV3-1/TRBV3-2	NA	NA	TGTGCCAGCAGCCAAGGCGGGGACTTAACCGAGCAGTACTTC	CASSQGGDLTEQYF
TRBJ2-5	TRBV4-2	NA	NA	TGTGCCAGCAGCCAAGAACCGGGCCGCCAAGAGACCCAGTACTTC	CASSQEPGRQETQYF
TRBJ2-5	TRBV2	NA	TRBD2	TGTGCCGGTAAACCGGGGTTAGCGGGGGGAAAGCAAGAGACCCAGTACTTC	CAGKPGLAGGKQETQYF